What follows are 21 T cell receptor beta chains derived from one specimen sequenced in a study of blood T cell repertoires in COVID-19. Assay: immunoSEQ multiplex PCR; the TCRdb copy retains only in-frame clones and omits some. The sample yields about 230,000 clones, over 65% seen once. The sequenced material came from peripheral blood. The receptor source for this set is a woman in her 70s with active or convalescent COVID-19.

The chain links TRBV7-3 to TRBJ2-6; D gene unclear. Trimming took 3 bases from V and 0 from J, leaving 3 bases between them. The CDR3 is made up of 14 amino acids. Germline CDR1 SGHTA, CDR2 FQGTGA. This CDR3 is CASSFSSGANVLTF. The CDR3 nucleotides read TGTGCCAGCAGCTTCTCCTCTGGGGCCAACGTCCTGACTTTC.

The chain joins TRBV18 to TRBJ1-2; 7 bases match TRBD1. CDR3 size: 13 residues. Unmatched junction bases numbered 5, after V lost 5 bases and J lost 5 bases. Germline V gene data show CDR1 as KGHSH and CDR2 as LQKENI. CDR3 protein: CASSDDRDYGYTF. For the CDR3, the DNA is TGTGCCAGCTCAGACGACAGGGATTATGGCTACACCTTC.

V is TRBV5-1 and J is TRBJ1-2, with 7 bases aligning to TRBD1. J lost 6 bases, V lost 3 bases, and 14 bases had no gene match. This CDR3 spans 16 amino acids. Germline V gives CDR1 SGHRS, CDR2 YFSETQ. CDR3 amino acids: CASSSSVAGGRDGYTF. CDR3 in DNA: TGCGCCAGCAGCTCCTCGGTCGCAGGGGGAAGGGATGGCTACACCTTC.

The genes are TRBV6-6 and TRBJ2-7, with 11 positions matching TRBD1. Trimming at V came to 4 bases and at J to 0 bases, leaving 2 bases not matched to a gene. Germline V gene data show CDR1 as MNHNY and CDR2 as SVGAGI (reference sequence). This CDR3 spans 15 amino acids. Here the CDR3 reads CASSFGQGASYEQYF. In DNA, the CDR3 is TGTGCCAGCAGTTTCGGACAGGGGGCCTCCTACGAGCAGTACTTC.

V usage is TRBV10-3 and J usage is TRBJ1-1; D gene unclear. Germline V CDR1 and CDR2: ENHRY, SYGVKD. The CDR3 extends over 11 amino acids. Trimming stripped 10 bases from V and 0 bases from J, with 6 bases between. Here the CDR3 reads CATLMNTEAFF. The CDR3 DNA reads TGTGCCACCTTAATGAACACTGAAGCTTTCTTT.

The chain has TRBV3-1 (or the pseudogene TRBV3-2) and TRBJ2-4; D remains unclear. Germline CDR1 LGHDT, CDR2 YNNKEL (reference sequence). V was pared by 3 bases and J by 3 bases, with 12 bases between. The CDR3 spans 15 residues. The CDR3 DNA is TGTGCCAGCAGCCATGACACCCTCAGCAAAAACATTCAGTACTTC. Translation gives CASSHDTLSKNIQYF.

J is TRBJ1-6 and V is TRBV19; 8 bases agree with TRBD1. Germline loops: CDR1 LNHDA, CDR2 SQIVND (reference sequence). J was trimmed by 9 bases and V by 8 bases; bases with no gene match: 9. CDR3 length: 14 residues. The CDR3 here is CASQTGALASPLHF. For the CDR3, the DNA is TGTGCCAGTCAGACAGGGGCTCTGGCTTCACCCCTCCACTTT.

The chain couples TRBV3-1 (or the pseudogene TRBV3-2) to TRBJ1-6; TRBD1 agrees at 11 bases. The germline CDR1 and CDR2 sequences are LGHDT and YNNKEL (reference sequence). The V segment lost 3 bases and the J segment 9 bases; nucleotides outside the gene matches: 7. This CDR3 contains 16 residues. Here the CDR3 reads CASSHGTGGGGSPLHF. The DNA for the CDR3 is TGTGCCAGCAGCCATGGGACAGGGGGGGGTGGTTCACCCCTCCACTTT.

V usage is TRBV27 and J usage is TRBJ2-5; 15 bases align to TRBD2. Losses at the gene ends were 4 bases for V and 4 bases for J; bases not matched to a gene: 1. This CDR3 contains 15 residues. Germline V gene lookup returns CDR1 MNHEY and CDR2 SMNVEV (reference sequence). CDR3 nucleotide sequence: TGTGCCAGCAGTTCGGGACTAGCGGGAGGAGAGACCCAGTACTTC. Translating it yields CASSSGLAGGETQYF.

V gene TRBV5-5 combines with J gene TRBJ1-3; tentatively, D is TRBD1 (5 bases). V shed 6 bases and J shed 0 bases, with 13 bases lying between them. Germline V CDR1 and CDR2: SGHKS, YYEKEE (reference sequence). CDR3 length: 15 residues. CDR3: CASTAGRASGNTIYF. The CDR3 nucleotides are TGTGCCAGCACCGCCGGCAGGGCCTCTGGAAACACCATATATTTT. The full variable domain, rest sourced from reference TRBV5-5 and TRBJ1-3, is DAGVTQSPTHLIKTRGQQVTLRCSPISGHKSVSWYQQVLGQGPQFIFQYYEKEERGRGNFPDRFSARQFPNYSSELNVNALLLGDSALYLCASTAGRASGNTIYFGEGSWLTVV.

The genes are TRBV6-1 and TRBJ1-1, with D perhaps matching TRBD1 (5 bases). Germline CDR1 and CDR2: MNHNS and SASEGT. The length of the CDR3 is 14 residues. Deletions cut 2 bases from V and 6 bases from J, with 13 bases between. The CDR3: CASSEQPRVSEAFF. In nucleotides, the CDR3 is TGTGCCAGCAGTGAACAACCCAGGGTCTCTGAAGCTTTCTTT.

The V call is TRBV5-8, the J call TRBJ2-7; TRBD2 aligns across 10 bases. Germline V gene lookup returns CDR1 SGHTS and CDR2 YDEGEE. The CDR3 is made up of 16 amino acids. The V segment lost 0 bases and the J segment 4 bases; nucleotides outside the gene matches: 7. DNA of the CDR3: TGTGCCAGCAGCTTGGCTTGGCTAGCGGGGGTGTACGAGCAGTACTTC. This sequence encodes CASSLAWLAGVYEQYF.

This chain joins TRBV5-1 and TRBJ1-1; TRBD1 matches at 8 bases. The CDR3 totals 14 residues. Per germline, CDR1 SGHRS and CDR2 YFSETQ. V lost 4 bases to trimming and J lost 6 bases; unmatched junction nucleotides: 8. CDR3 region: CASSTGQASAEAFF. The CDR3 coding sequence is TGCGCCAGCAGCACGGGACAGGCGAGCGCTGAAGCTTTCTTT.

CDR3 coding DNA: TGTGCCAGTAGTATAGACCGGGGTCCCTATAGCAATCAGCCCCAGCATTTT. Translated, it gives CASSIDRGPYSNQPQHF. The rearrangement joins TRBV19 to TRBJ1-5; D remains unclear. Germline V lookup: CDR1 LNHDA, CDR2 SQIVND (reference sequence). CDR3 length: 17 amino acids. V shed 0 bases and J shed 0 bases, with 12 bases lying between them.

This clone was recorded once. This chain connects TRBV5-1 to TRBJ1-1; D might be TRBD1 (6 bases). Trimming took off 0 bases at V and 7 bases at J, with 13 bases between the two ends. CDR1 and CDR2 (germline): SGHRS, YFSETQ. CDR3 size: 14 residues. The CDR3 loop reads CASSLAKAGVEAFF. The DNA for the CDR3 is TGCGCCAGCAGCTTGGCGAAGGCAGGGGTTGAAGCTTTCTTT.

The V call is TRBV2, the J call TRBJ1-1, with D perhaps TRBD1 (5 bases). V was shortened by 6 bases and J by 4 bases, with 12 bases between the two germline ends. Germline V CDR1 and CDR2: SNHLY, FYNNEI. CDR3 length equals 13 residues. The DNA for the CDR3 is TGTGCCAGCAGCAGGGCCTCGGGCACTGAAGCTTTCTTT. Encoded protein: CASSRASGTEAFF.

The genes are TRBV30 and TRBJ1-4; D call uncertain. The CDR3 totals 13 residues. Germline loops: CDR1 GTSNPN, CDR2 SVGIG (reference sequence). Between the trimmed V and J ends, which lost 5 bases and 0 bases, there was a span of 7 bases. The CDR3 loop reads CAWAGTTNEKLFF. In DNA form, the CDR3 reads TGTGCCTGGGCCGGGACAACTAATGAAAAACTGTTTTTT.

This clone was counted only a few times. The chain is built from TRBV4-1 and TRBJ1-2, with 8 bases identical to TRBD1. V lost 5 bases and J lost 6; bases outside the gene matches: 5. This CDR3 contains 13 residues. The germline gives CDR1 MGHRA, CDR2 YSYEKL. Here the CDR3 reads CASSDRTGNGYTF. The CDR3 region has the DNA TGCGCCAGCAGCGATCGGACAGGGAATGGCTACACCTTC.

This clone came up once. The CDR3 spells CASSQDFPYYGYTF. CDR3 coding DNA: TGTGCCAGCAGCCAAGATTTTCCCTACTATGGCTACACCTTC. The chain couples TRBV3-1 (or the pseudogene TRBV3-2) to TRBJ1-2; D gene unclear. V lost 0 bases and J 3 bases, leaving 8 bases between the germline ends. This CDR3 has 14 residues. Germline V CDR1 and CDR2: LGHDT, YNNKEL (reference sequence).

The CDR3 is CASSPRTVPYEQYF. The CDR3 bases are TGCGCCAGCAGTCCCCGGACAGTCCCCTACGAGCAGTACTTC. The chain is built from TRBV5-1 and TRBJ2-7; TRBD1 might be the D (6 bases). From germline, CDR1 is SGHRS and CDR2 YFSETQ. This CDR3 has 14 residues. V was trimmed by 5 bases and J by 2 bases, leaving 14 bases between them.

The genes are TRBV7-2 and TRBJ1-1, with 10 bases matching TRBD1. Trimming cost V 5 bases and J 6 bases; bases outside gene matches: 9. Germline lookup yields CDR1 SGHTA and CDR2 FQGNSA. The length of the CDR3 is 15 residues. This CDR3 reads CASSLGTGDGAEAFF. The CDR3 nucleotides are TGTGCCAGCAGCCTCGGGACAGGGGATGGAGCTGAAGCTTTCTTT.